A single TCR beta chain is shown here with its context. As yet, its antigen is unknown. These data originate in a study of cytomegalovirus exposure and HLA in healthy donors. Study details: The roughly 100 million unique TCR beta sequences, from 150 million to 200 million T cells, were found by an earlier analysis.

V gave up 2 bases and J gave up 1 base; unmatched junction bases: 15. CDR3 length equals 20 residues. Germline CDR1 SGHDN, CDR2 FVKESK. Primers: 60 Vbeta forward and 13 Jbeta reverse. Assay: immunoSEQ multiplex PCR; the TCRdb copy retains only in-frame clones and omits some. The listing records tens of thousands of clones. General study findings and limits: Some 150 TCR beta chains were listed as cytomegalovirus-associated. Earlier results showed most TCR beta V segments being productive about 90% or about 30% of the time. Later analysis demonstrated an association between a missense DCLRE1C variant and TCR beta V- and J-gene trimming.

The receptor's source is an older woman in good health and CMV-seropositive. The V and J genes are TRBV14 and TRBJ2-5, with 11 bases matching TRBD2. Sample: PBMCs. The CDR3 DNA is TGTGCCAGCAGCCAACGGACAGGATCAAAAGGGACTAGCGGCCAAGAGACCCAGTACTTC. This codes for CASSQRTGSKGTSGQETQYF.